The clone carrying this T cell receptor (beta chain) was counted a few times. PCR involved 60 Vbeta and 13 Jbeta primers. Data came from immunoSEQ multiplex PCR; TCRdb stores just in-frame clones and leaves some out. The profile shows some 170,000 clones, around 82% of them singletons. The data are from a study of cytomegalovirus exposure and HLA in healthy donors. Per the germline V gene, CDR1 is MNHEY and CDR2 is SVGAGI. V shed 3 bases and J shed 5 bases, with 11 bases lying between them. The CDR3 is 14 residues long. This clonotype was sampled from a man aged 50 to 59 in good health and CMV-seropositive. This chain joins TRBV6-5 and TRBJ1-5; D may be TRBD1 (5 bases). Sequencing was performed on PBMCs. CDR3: CASSYSDSYQPQHF. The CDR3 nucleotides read TGTGCCAGCAGTTATTCCGACAGTTATCAGCCCCAGCATTTT.